The clone carrying this T cell receptor beta chain was detected ten times or more. Unique molecular identifiers were incorporated during preparation of the TCRbeta library. TCRdb fed the PCR reads into MiXCR, producing one record per CDR3 protein. Of fewer than 500,000 distinct CDR3 sequences in the sample, 43% are singletons; the top ten hold 27%. This sample was taken from a study of T-cell reconstitution after alpha-beta-depleted transplantation in children. CDR1 MDHEN and CDR2 SYDVKM come from the germline V gene. The CDR3 sequence is 17 residues long. With V trimmed by 3 bases and J by 2 bases, 7 bases remained unmatched.

The sample consisted of PBMCs, taken before TCRalphabeta/CD19-depleted stem cell transplant. The chain has TRBV28 and TRBJ2-1, with 10 bases matching TRBD2. This sequence originates from a girl between 2 and 10 years old with aplastic anemia, due to receive a stem cell transplant. CDR3 residues: CASSFWGLAKTYNEQFF. The CDR3 nucleotides are TGTGCCAGCAGTTTCTGGGGACTAGCGAAAACCTACAATGAGCAGTTCTTC.